The 28 T cell receptor beta chains listed next were all sequenced from one sample in a study of blood T cell repertoires in COVID-19. Sequenced by immunoSEQ multiplex PCR; TCRdb stores in-frame clones only, minus some. This sample has approximately 160,000 clones, with 81% found just once. Sequenced sample: peripheral blood. The receptors here all came from a human donor in a cohort sampled during active COVID-19.

This chain connects TRBV25-1 to TRBJ2-1; the D gene is possibly TRBD2 (5 bases). The CDR3 totals 18 residues. Germline assignment: CDR1 MGHDK and CDR2 SYGVNS. The germline V and J ends were trimmed by 2 bases and 5 bases, with 22 bases remaining between them. CDR3 bases: TGTGCCAGCAGTGAACACCCCGGGAACCTCCACACTAACAATGAGCAGTTCTTC. Protein: CASSEHPGNLHTNNEQFF.

The chain employs TRBV6-4 and TRBJ1-2, with unresolved D. The germline V gene has CDR1 MRHNA and CDR2 SNTAGT. The CDR3 covers 14 residues. V lost 5 bases, J lost 2 bases, and 12 bases lay in between. The CDR3 nucleotides read TGTGCCAGCAGTCCCTCGGGAGAGAACTATGGCTACACCTTC. It translates to CASSPSGENYGYTF.

This chain links TRBV27 with TRBJ1-1; TRBD1 is a possible D gene (6 bases). CDR3 size: 14 residues. Germline V gives CDR1 MNHEY, CDR2 SMNVEV (reference sequence). V was clipped by 2 bases and J by 7 bases, with 14 bases between them. The CDR3 DNA reads TGTGCCAGCAGTTTAGGCCCGGACAGCCTTGAAGCTTTCTTT. It translates to CASSLGPDSLEAFF.

J is TRBJ1-6 and V is TRBV30; TRBD1 aligns across 7 bases. Germline loops: CDR1 GTSNPN, CDR2 SVGIG (reference sequence). J gave up 6 bases and V 2 bases, and 4 bases lay outside the gene matches. This CDR3 comprises 14 residues. The CDR3 DNA reads as TGTGCCTGGAGTTCTCGGGACAGTAATTCACCCCTCCACTTT. Encoded protein: CAWSSRDSNSPLHF.

The genes are TRBV5-6 and TRBJ2-1; TRBD2 aligns across 12 bases. This CDR3 is 15 amino acids long. V trimming: 1 base; J trimming: 9 bases; junction bases outside the gene matches: 5. Germline V CDR1 and CDR2: SGHDT, YYEEEE. The CDR3 DNA reads as TGTGCCAGCAGCTTGTCTCTAGCGGGGGGGCGTGAGCAGTTCTTC. This translates into CASSLSLAGGREQFF.

The CDR3 DNA reads TGTGCCAGCAGTAGGGGTCTAGCGGGGCAGACAGATACGCAGTATTTT. This sequence encodes CASSRGLAGQTDTQYF. This chain uses TRBV2 with TRBJ2-3; 9 nucleotides match TRBD2. The CDR3 extends over 16 amino acids. V lost 5 bases and J lost 3; bases outside the gene matches: 9. Germline loops: CDR1 SNHLY, CDR2 FYNNEI.

This sequence joins TRBV28 and TRBJ2-7; 10 nucleotides agree with TRBD1. Per the germline V gene, CDR1 is MDHEN and CDR2 is SYDVKM. The CDR3 is 16 residues long. The trim removed 6 bases at V and 1 base at J, leaving 9 bases unmatched. The CDR3 nucleotides are TGTGCCAGCAGATTTACCGGGACAGGGGCTTCCTACGAGCAGTACTTC. Protein: CASRFTGTGASYEQYF.

J is TRBJ2-3 and V is TRBV7-9; D possibly corresponds to TRBD1 (6 bases). Trimming removed 5 bases at V and 2 bases at J, with 14 bases between. There are 15 residues in the CDR3. The germline V gene has CDR1 SEHNR and CDR2 FQNEAQ (reference sequence). CDR3 region: CASSTQDRFTDTQYF. CDR3 in DNA: TGTGCCAGCAGCACCCAGGACAGATTCACAGATACGCAGTATTTT.

The CDR3: CASSLPGRDTQYF. As DNA, the CDR3 is TGTGCCAGCAGTTTACCAGGGAGGGATACGCAGTATTTT. This chain joins TRBV28 and TRBJ2-3; a weak D match, TRBD2 (6 bases). Germline assignment: CDR1 MDHEN and CDR2 SYDVKM. V was pared by 2 bases and J by 6 bases, with 9 bases between. The CDR3 is 13 residues long.

The CDR3 loop reads CASSYEKRSPYGYTF. CDR3 nucleotides: TGTGCCAGCAGTTACGAGAAGCGGTCCCCTTATGGCTACACCTTC. This rearrangement joins TRBV6-5 to TRBJ1-2; no reliable D call. There are 15 residues in the CDR3. Looked up from germline, CDR1 is MNHEY and CDR2 is SVGAGI. V was trimmed by 2 bases and J by 5 bases, leaving 15 bases between them.

The rearrangement uses TRBV6-2 or TRBV6-3 and TRBJ2-7; a possible D gene is TRBD2 (6 bases). V was pared by 3 bases and J by 0 bases, with 12 bases between. The CDR3 covers 15 residues. From germline, CDR1 is MNHEY and CDR2 SVGEGT. In DNA form, the CDR3 reads TGTGCCAGCAGTTATCCGCGGGGAGGCTCCTACGAGCAGTACTTC. Translating gives CASSYPRGGSYEQYF.

This clone occurred once. The J gene is TRBJ2-1, the V gene TRBV6-5; a weak D match, TRBD2 (6 bases). There are 14 residues in the CDR3. V was trimmed by 9 bases and J by 4 bases, leaving 16 bases between them. CDR1 and CDR2 (germline): MNHEY, SVGAGI. In nucleotides, the CDR3 is TGTGCCAGTTGGGGGGTCGTTGGATACAATGAGCAGTTCTTC. Amino acid sequence: CASWGVVGYNEQFF.

The chain employs TRBV4-1 and TRBJ2-5, with D tentatively TRBD1 (5 bases). CDR1 is MGHRA, CDR2 YSYEKL, per germline. Trimming stripped 0 bases from V and 4 bases from J, with 12 bases between. The length of the CDR3 is 15 residues. The CDR3 DNA sequence: TGCGCCAGCAGCCAAGAAGAAAGGACAACAGAGACCCAGTACTTC. Translation: CASSQEERTTETQYF.

This clone was seen a single time. This rearrangement joins TRBV6-4 to TRBJ2-1, with D unresolved. V was cut by 2 bases and J by 5 bases, with 10 bases left in between. This CDR3 has 14 amino acids. Germline V CDR1 and CDR2: MRHNA, SNTAGT. For the CDR3, the DNA is TGTGCCAGCAGTGACACACACCCCCACAATGAGCAGTTCTTC. Translating gives CASSDTHPHNEQFF.

The gene calls are TRBV7-2 and TRBJ2-6, with a weak D call TRBD1 (6 bases). Germline CDR1 reads SGHTA; CDR2 reads FQGNSA. The length of the CDR3 is 17 residues. Trimming removed 5 bases at V and 0 bases at J, with 14 bases between. The CDR3 coding sequence is TGTGCCAGCAGCCTAAGACAGGTTCCCTCTGGGGCCAACGTCCTGACTTTC. Its translation is CASSLRQVPSGANVLTF.

This clone showed up just a few times. Other nucleotide sequences from this sample produce the same CDR3. The chain links TRBV18 to TRBJ1-2, with D possibly being TRBD1 (6 bases). The CDR3 runs to 13 residues. From germline, CDR1 is KGHSH and CDR2 LQKENI. V was clipped by 2 bases and J by 3 bases, with 7 bases between them. This chain's CDR3 is CASSPSGDYGYTF. The CDR3 DNA reads as TGTGCCAGCTCACCATCAGGGGACTATGGCTACACCTTC.

The chain recombines TRBV20-1 with TRBJ2-1; D unclear. V shed 3 bases and J shed 9 bases, with 9 bases lying between them. The CDR3 contains 11 residues. CDR1 is DFQATT, CDR2 SNEGSKA, per germline (reference sequence). The CDR3 loop reads CSASSSPEQFF. CDR3 coding DNA: TGCAGTGCTAGTTCTAGTCCTGAGCAGTTCTTC.

J is TRBJ2-5 and V is TRBV11-2; 11 bases align to TRBD2. Germline V lookup: CDR1 SGHAT, CDR2 FQNNGV. This CDR3 region has 16 residues. The J segment lost 1 base and the V segment lost 3 bases, leaving 4 bases of the junction unmatched. As DNA, the CDR3 is TGTGCCAGCAGCTTGGCTAGCGGGGGGCTCCAAGAGACCCAGTACTTC. Protein sequence: CASSLASGGLQETQYF.

This chain links TRBV14 with TRBJ2-7; tentatively, D is TRBD1 (6 bases). Germline loops: CDR1 SGHDN, CDR2 FVKESK. The V end lost 0 bases, the J end lost 3 bases, and 9 bases lay between the germline ends. The CDR3 is made up of 14 amino acids. Here the CDR3 DNA reads TGTGCCAGCAGCCAAGAAGGGGGTAGCTACGAGCAGTACTTC. The encoded protein is CASSQEGGSYEQYF.

The V call is TRBV30, the J call TRBJ2-5; unclear D gene. This CDR3 comprises 11 residues. Looked up from germline, CDR1 is GTSNPN and CDR2 is SVGIG (reference sequence). Trimming removed 4 bases from V and 5 bases from J, with 8 bases in between. Here the CDR3 DNA reads TGTGCCTGGACGGGTAGGGAGACCCAGTACTTC. Translated, it gives CAWTGRETQYF. The full variable domain, completed using reference TRBV30 and TRBJ2-5, is SQTIHQWPATLVQPVGSPLSLECTVEGTSNPNLYWYRQAAGRGLQLLFYSVGIGQISSEVPQNLSASRPQDRQFILSSKKLLLSDSGFYLCAWTGRETQYFGPGTRLLVL.

The rearrangement uses TRBV11-2 and TRBJ2-1; 13 bases align to TRBD2. The CDR3 consists of 15 residues. The germline V gene encodes CDR1 SGHAT and CDR2 FQNNGV. The V segment lost 5 bases and the J segment 9 bases; nucleotides outside the gene matches: 7. CDR3 sequence: CASSLGLAGVGEQFF. CDR3 bases: TGTGCCAGCAGCCTAGGACTAGCGGGAGTTGGTGAGCAGTTCTTC.

The chain links TRBV27 to TRBJ2-7; 7 bases are a match to TRBD2. The germline V gene encodes CDR1 MNHEY and CDR2 SMNVEV (reference sequence). This CDR3 region has 15 residues. J was trimmed by 2 bases and V by 5 bases; bases with no gene match: 9. The CDR3 loop is CASSGYGEGPYEQYF. In DNA, the CDR3 is TGTGCCAGCAGTGGTTATGGGGAGGGGCCCTACGAGCAGTACTTC.

This rearrangement joins TRBV9 to TRBJ2-2, with TRBD2 identical over 7 bases. CDR3 size: 15 residues. The V and J ends lost 1 base and 2 bases, in that order; junction bases with no gene match: 2. Germline CDR1 SGDLS, CDR2 YYNGEE. This CDR3 reads CASSVLAVNTGELFF. CDR3 sequence (DNA): TGTGCCAGCAGCGTACTAGCGGTTAACACCGGGGAGCTGTTTTTT.

CDR3: CASSLVILSPNTEAFF. Here the CDR3 DNA reads TGTGCCAGCAGCTTAGTTATCTTGAGCCCGAACACTGAAGCTTTCTTT. This chain joins TRBV7-9 and TRBJ1-1; D ambiguous. The CDR3 consists of 16 residues. The germline V and J ends were trimmed by 1 base and 1 base, with 13 bases remaining between them. CDR1 and CDR2 from the germline V gene are SEHNR and FQNEAQ (reference sequence).

The rearrangement links TRBV18 to TRBJ1-6; the D is unclear. CDR1 is KGHSH and CDR2 is LQKENI in the germline V gene. This CDR3 has 17 amino acids. V shed 3 bases and J shed 7 bases, with 19 bases lying between them. The CDR3 is CASSPGGSHSRNSPLHF. The CDR3 nucleotides are TGTGCCAGCTCACCCGGTGGGAGCCACAGCCGCAATTCACCCCTCCACTTT.

V usage is TRBV15 and J usage is TRBJ2-7, with D possibly being TRBD2 (6 bases). This CDR3 comprises 13 residues. Trimming removed 6 bases from V and 0 bases from J, with 9 bases in between. Germline CDR1 reads LNHNV; CDR2 reads YYDKDF (reference sequence). The CDR3 loop reads CATRDGGSYEQYF. The CDR3 DNA is TGTGCCACCAGGGACGGGGGCTCCTACGAGCAGTACTTC.

The genes are TRBV12-5 and TRBJ2-1, with 9 nucleotides matching TRBD2. The CDR3 is 15 residues long. Trimming at V came to 3 bases and at J to 7 bases, leaving 7 bases not matched to a gene. Germline loops: CDR1 LGHNT, CDR2 FRNRAP. The CDR3 coding sequence is TGTGCTAGTGGTTTATATGGGGCGGGAGGGAATGAGCAGTTCTTC. It yields the protein CASGLYGAGGNEQFF.

Only a few counts were recorded for this clone. The chain carries TRBV7-2 and TRBJ1-4; D is perhaps TRBD1 (5 bases). The CDR3 covers 15 residues. V lost 3 bases and J 5 bases, leaving 13 bases between the germline ends. CDR1 is SGHTA, CDR2 FQGNSA, per germline. The CDR3 region is CASSLSGSSNEKLFF. The CDR3 DNA is TGTGCCAGCAGCTTGTCAGGGTCCTCCAATGAAAAACTGTTTTTT.